A single sample gave rise to the 25 T cell receptor beta chains below, sequenced in a study of radiation and T cells in renal cell carcinoma. Sequencing used immunoSEQ multiplex PCR; TCRdb keeps in-frame clones, though not all of them. The table has under 200,000 clones, approximately 90% seen once; the top ten hold approximately 10%. Time point denoted: blood 4 weeks post-SBRT, at nephrectomy. Sample treatment: 15 Gy SBRT to primary tumor, nephrectomy 4 weeks later. This specimen was blood, taken from a patient whose treatment included radiotherapy and nephrectomy. The receptor source for this set is a woman between 45 and 60 years old with renal cell carcinoma.

The rearrangement uses TRBV11-1 and TRBJ2-3, with a possible D match to TRBD1 (6 bases). The CDR3 has 12 residues. Germline loops: CDR1 SGHAT, CDR2 FQDESV (reference sequence). The V end lost 4 bases, the J end lost 9 bases, and 11 bases lay between the germline ends. The DNA of the CDR3 is TGTGCCAGCAGCTCTGAAAGGGGGACGCAGTATTTT. Amino acid sequence: CASSSERGTQYF.

This clone was observed a single time. The gene calls are TRBV29-1 and TRBJ1-3, with 9 nucleotides matching TRBD1. After removal of 4 bases from V and 2 bases from J, the junction contained 3 bases not matched to a gene. The CDR3 runs 14 residues. Germline lookup yields CDR1 SQVTM and CDR2 ANQGSEA. The CDR3 region is CSVGRQGAGNTIYF. DNA of the CDR3: TGCAGCGTTGGCCGACAGGGGGCTGGAAACACCATATATTTT.

This clone was counted once. The rearrangement uses TRBV6-5 and TRBJ1-5; 7 bases line up with TRBD1. CDR1 and CDR2 (germline): MNHEY, SVGAGI. With 11 bases clipped from V and 4 bases from J, the junction kept 11 bases outside the gene matches. The CDR3 length is 14 residues. CDR3 loop: CAPKTADRNQPQHF. CDR3 coding DNA: TGTGCCCCCAAAACCGCGGACAGGAATCAGCCCCAGCATTTT.

The chain combines TRBV9 with TRBJ2-7; D not certain. This CDR3 has 18 amino acids. CDR1 and CDR2 (germline): SGDLS, YYNGEE. V lost 3 bases and J lost 5, with 27 bases in between. This CDR3 is CASSAGSSRPSSFNEQYF. The CDR3 DNA sequence: TGTGCCAGCAGCGCCGGGTCGAGCAGGCCCTCTTCTTTTAACGAGCAGTACTTC.

This chain connects TRBV7-9 to TRBJ1-1, with D possibly TRBD1 on 5 matching bases. The CDR3 is 16 residues long. CDR1 is SEHNR, CDR2 FQNEAQ, per germline (reference sequence). Trimming shortened V by 0 bases and J by 0 bases, and 11 bases separated the two germline ends. CDR3 sequence (DNA): TGTGCCAGCAGCTTAGCGCCCCACAGGCTGAACACTGAAGCTTTCTTT. It specifies CASSLAPHRLNTEAFF.

This rearrangement joins TRBV19 to TRBJ1-1, with D hard to call. From germline, CDR1 is LNHDA and CDR2 SQIVND (reference sequence). Trimming removed 5 bases from V and 1 base from J, with 2 bases in between. The CDR3 runs 11 residues. CDR3 in amino acids: CASSGNTEAFF. The CDR3 nucleotides read TGTGCCAGTAGTGGGAACACTGAAGCTTTCTTT.

This clone was recorded a few times. The J gene is TRBJ1-1, the V gene TRBV29-1; D possibly corresponds to TRBD1 (5 bases). From germline, CDR1 is SQVTM and CDR2 ANQGSEA. The CDR3 runs 13 residues. The V and J ends lost 4 bases and 5 bases respectively, with 14 bases between them. The CDR3 sequence is CSVGLGGKTEAFF. Written as DNA, the CDR3 is TGCAGCGTTGGGTTGGGGGGGAAGACTGAAGCTTTCTTT.

The count of this clone is one. The CDR3 coding sequence is TGTGCCAGCAGGGGACTAGTCGGGGGTAGTTCCTACGAGCAGTACTTC. This codes for CASRGLVGGSSYEQYF. V is TRBV6-6 and J is TRBJ2-7; TRBD2 matches at 8 bases. The CDR3 totals 16 residues. CDR1 MNHNY and CDR2 SVGAGI come from the germline V gene (reference sequence). Losses at the gene ends were 6 bases for V and 1 base for J; bases not matched to a gene: 11.

This clone was observed a single time. This chain connects TRBV30 to TRBJ1-1; 8 bases fit TRBD1. Germline values: CDR1 GTSNPN, CDR2 SVGIG (reference sequence). The CDR3 covers 14 residues. V dropped 3 bases and J dropped 10; count of bases not matched to a gene: 13. CDR3 amino acids: CAWSAGQAVPTAFF. DNA for the CDR3: TGTGCCTGGAGCGCGGGACAGGCCGTACCCACAGCTTTCTTT.

This clone has a single count. The chain combines TRBV5-1 with TRBJ2-3; TRBD2 agrees at 10 bases. This CDR3 region has 17 residues. J gave up 5 bases and V 0 bases, and 9 bases lay outside the gene matches. Germline-derived CDR1 and CDR2 are SGHRS and YFSETQ. The CDR3 DNA follows: TGCGCCAGCAGCTTGGCCTTAGCGGGGGGTGCAGGAGATACGCAGTATTTT. Amino acids: CASSLALAGGAGDTQYF.

The V call is TRBV7-9, the J call TRBJ1-2; 7 bases align to TRBD1. This CDR3 has 16 amino acids. From germline, CDR1 is SEHNR and CDR2 FQNEAQ (reference sequence). J lost 0 bases, V lost 4 bases, and 8 bases had no gene match. The CDR3 region has the DNA TGTGCCAGCAGCTCGACCCTCGGGACAGCTAACTATGGCTACACCTTC. It translates to CASSSTLGTANYGYTF.

The chain has TRBV5-6 and TRBJ2-7, with D perhaps matching TRBD1 (5 bases). The V gene lost 0 bases and the J gene lost 7 bases, with 14 bases spanning the gap. In germline, CDR1 is SGHDT, CDR2 YYEEEE. This CDR3 spans 14 amino acids. The CDR3: CASSLVVGVKEQYF. The CDR3 DNA follows: TGTGCCAGCAGCTTGGTGGTAGGGGTGAAAGAGCAGTACTTC.

The chain has TRBV13 and TRBJ1-5; D may be TRBD1 (5 bases). Per germline, CDR1 PRHDT and CDR2 FYEKMQ (reference sequence). The ends were cut back, 5 bases at V and 4 bases at J, with 6 bases in the middle. The CDR3 has 12 residues. DNA of the CDR3: TGTGCCAGCAGCCGGGGGAATCAGCCCCAGCATTTT. It is translated as CASSRGNQPQHF.

V and J are TRBV20-1 and TRBJ1-2; tentatively, D is TRBD1 (5 bases). Looked up from germline, CDR1 is DFQATT and CDR2 is SNEGSKA (reference sequence). CDR3 length: 11 residues. V was shortened by 3 bases and J by 3 bases, with 5 bases between the two germline ends. The CDR3 nucleotides are TGCAGTGCTAGGGGGGACTATGGCTACACCTTC. Its translation is CSARGDYGYTF.

CDR3 loop: CASRPIRDQPQHF. CDR3 DNA sequence: TGTGCCAGTAGACCAATTAGGGATCAGCCCCAGCATTTT. V gene TRBV19 combines with J gene TRBJ1-5; D is ambiguous. The germline V gene has CDR1 LNHDA and CDR2 SQIVND (reference sequence). The CDR3 spans 13 residues. Trimming stripped 6 bases from V and 5 bases from J, with 11 bases between.

The chain uses TRBV5-1 and TRBJ2-2; D is uncertain. The germline V gene encodes CDR1 SGHRS and CDR2 YFSETQ. The CDR3 extends over 16 amino acids. Trimming left V 1 base short and J 3 bases short, with 13 bases between. The CDR3 here is CASSLRMSTDTGELFF. The CDR3 coding sequence is TGCGCCAGCAGCTTGAGAATGTCTACCGACACCGGGGAGCTGTTTTTT.

This sequence joins TRBV25-1 and TRBJ1-6, with 7 positions matching TRBD1. Germline CDR1 is MGHDK and CDR2 is SYGVNS. The CDR3 is 13 amino acids. J was trimmed by 10 bases and V by 6 bases; bases with no gene match: 6. CDR3 nucleotides: TGTGCCAGCAGCCCCGACAGGGAGTCACCCCTCCACTTT. It specifies CASSPDRESPLHF.

The CDR3 region is CASSKGQDTEAFF. The CDR3 region has the DNA TGTGCCAGCTCAAAGGGACAGGACACTGAAGCTTTCTTT. This chain uses TRBV18 with TRBJ1-1; TRBD1 matches 8 bases. CDR1 is KGHSH and CDR2 is LQKENI in the germline V gene. This CDR3 has 13 amino acids. After removal of 5 bases from V and 3 bases from J, the junction contained 2 bases not matched to a gene.

V is TRBV5-4 and J is TRBJ2-3, with D perhaps TRBD2 (6 bases). The germline V and J ends were trimmed by 0 bases and 5 bases, with 7 bases remaining between them. There are 13 residues in the CDR3. Looked up from germline, CDR1 is SGHNT and CDR2 is YYREEE (reference sequence). The CDR3, as DNA: TGTGCCAGCAGCTTGGTGGGGGGAGATACGCAGTATTTT. It translates to CASSLVGGDTQYF.

The J gene is TRBJ1-2, the V gene TRBV6-5; TRBD1 is a possible D gene (5 bases). The CDR3 spans 15 residues. V lost 5 bases and J 3 bases, leaving 16 bases between the germline ends. Germline CDR1 and CDR2: MNHEY and SVGAGI. The CDR3 sequence is CASSPTRGADYGYTF. CDR3 in DNA: TGTGCCAGCAGTCCAACCCGAGGGGCTGACTATGGCTACACCTTC.

The rearrangement joins TRBV5-1 to TRBJ1-4; 7 nucleotides match TRBD1. In germline, CDR1 is SGHRS, CDR2 YFSETQ. This CDR3 has 15 amino acids. The V and J ends lost 5 bases and 7 bases, in that order; junction bases with no gene match: 11. The CDR3 DNA sequence: TGCGCCAGCAGGGACAGGACAGGAGCTACTGAAAAACTGTTTTTT. Amino acid sequence: CASRDRTGATEKLFF.

This chain joins TRBV25-1 and TRBJ2-2; TRBD1 might be the D (5 bases). Trimming shortened V by 6 bases and J by 2 bases, and 13 bases separated the two germline ends. The length of the CDR3 is 15 residues. From germline, CDR1 is MGHDK and CDR2 SYGVNS. The CDR3 DNA is TGTGCCAGCAGCCCTCAAAGGGGAAACACCGGGGAGCTGTTTTTT. It translates to CASSPQRGNTGELFF.

V usage is TRBV5-1 and J usage is TRBJ2-7; 10 nucleotides agree with TRBD1. The ends lost 0 bases at V and 4 bases at J; junction bases unmatched: 7. Per germline, CDR1 SGHRS and CDR2 YFSETQ. CDR3 length equals 16 residues. Here the CDR3 DNA reads TGCGCCAGCAGCTTGGCCGCGGACAGGGGGGTTTACGAGCAGTACTTC. Its protein is CASSLAADRGVYEQYF.

This clone was observed once. V is TRBV5-1 and J is TRBJ1-1; maybe TRBD1 (5 bases). This CDR3 is built from 15 residues. V gave up 4 bases and J gave up 5 bases, with 18 bases separating them. Germline values: CDR1 SGHRS, CDR2 YFSETQ. CDR3 protein: CASSTAGGPGTEAFF. The CDR3 DNA sequence: TGCGCCAGCAGCACTGCGGGGGGTCCTGGGACTGAAGCTTTCTTT.

To note about this clone: The same CDR3 arises from other DNA sequences in this sample as well. This chain links TRBV7-2 with TRBJ2-3; 7 bases are a match to TRBD1. Germline V lookup: CDR1 SGHTA, CDR2 FQGNSA. The CDR3 is made up of 13 amino acids. V lost 4 bases and J lost 5; bases outside the gene matches: 3. As DNA, the CDR3 is TGTGCCAGCAGCTCTAACAGGGGAGATACGCAGTATTTT. Protein sequence: CASSSNRGDTQYF.